Listed below are T cell receptor beta chains from one sample, sequenced in a study of T cells in narcolepsy. TCRdb keeps only in-frame clones here, not all; method: immunoSEQ multiplex PCR. The data show about 35,000 clones, approximately 80% seen once. Sequenced sample: memory (CD45RA-) CD4+ T cells from blood. Source of these receptors: a human donor in good health. Both conserved end residues are part of each CDR3. A D gene is named only where the DNA matches it firmly. The size entry is marked missing in some rows and otherwise reads once, few, many or a size class.

clone_size: NA
j_call: TRBJ2-1
v_call: TRBV7-3
cdr3_length: 15
d_call: TRBD2
cdr3_aa: CASSLADRSYNEQFF
cdr3_nt: TGTGCCAGCTCCCTAGCGGATCGCTCCTACAATGAGCAGTTCTTC

clone_size: NA
j_call: TRBJ2-5
v_call: TRBV4-3
cdr3_length: 13
d_call: NA
cdr3_aa: CASSLRGGETQYF
cdr3_nt: TGCGCCAGCAGCCTACGGGGTGGGGAGACCCAGTACTTC

clone_size: NA
j_call: TRBJ2-2
v_call: TRBV5-1
cdr3_length: 15
d_call: NA
cdr3_aa: CASSYGQPDTGELFF
cdr3_nt: TGCGCCAGCAGCTACGGACAGCCAGACACCGGGGAGCTGTTTTTT

clone_size: NA
j_call: TRBJ1-2
v_call: TRBV15
cdr3_length: 14
d_call: NA
cdr3_aa: CATSRDTQAGGYTF
cdr3_nt: TGTGCCACCAGCAGAGATACGCAGGCAGGAGGCTACACCTTC

clone_size: NA
j_call: TRBJ2-7
v_call: TRBV6-5
cdr3_length: 12
d_call: NA
cdr3_aa: CASGVLGYEQYF
cdr3_nt: TGTGCCAGCGGGGTTTTAGGTTACGAGCAGTACTTC

clone_size: NA
j_call: TRBJ2-3
v_call: TRBV5-1
cdr3_length: 15
d_call: TRBD2
cdr3_aa: CASSPGLAGGDTQYF
cdr3_nt: TGCGCCAGCAGCCCGGGACTAGCGGGGGGAGATACGCAGTATTTT

clone_size: NA
j_call: TRBJ2-3
v_call: TRBV2
cdr3_length: 14
d_call: NA
cdr3_aa: CASSVGTYTDTQYF
cdr3_nt: TGTGCCAGCAGTGTCGGCACCTACACAGATACGCAGTATTTT

clone_size: NA
j_call: TRBJ1-5
v_call: TRBV4-3
cdr3_length: 16
d_call: TRBD1
cdr3_aa: CASSTGDTYSNQPQHF
cdr3_nt: TGCGCCAGCTCTACAGGGGATACGTATAGCAATCAGCCCCAGCATTTT

clone_size: NA
j_call: TRBJ2-3
v_call: TRBV2
cdr3_length: 15
d_call: TRBD1
cdr3_aa: CASSGLGQSTDTQYF
cdr3_nt: TGTGCCAGCAGTGGTTTGGGACAGAGCACAGATACGCAGTATTTT

clone_size: NA
j_call: TRBJ1-6
v_call: TRBV7-9
cdr3_length: 13
d_call: NA
cdr3_aa: CASSLQSHSPLHF
cdr3_nt: TGTGCCAGCAGCTTACAGAGTCATTCACCCCTCCACTTT

clone_size: NA
j_call: TRBJ2-5
v_call: TRBV4-2
cdr3_length: 13
d_call: NA
cdr3_aa: CASSGTEQETQYF
cdr3_nt: TGTGCCAGCAGCGGAACAGAACAAGAGACCCAGTACTTC

clone_size: NA
j_call: TRBJ1-1
v_call: TRBV27
cdr3_length: 14
d_call: NA
cdr3_aa: CASSPWGGGTEAFF
cdr3_nt: TGTGCCAGCAGTCCCTGGGGAGGGGGCACTGAAGCTTTCTTT

clone_size: few
j_call: TRBJ1-1
v_call: TRBV5-8
cdr3_length: 15
d_call: NA
cdr3_aa: CASRTGPGVDTEAFF
cdr3_nt: TGTGCCAGCAGAACCGGGCCGGGGGTGGACACGGAAGCTTTCTTT

clone_size: NA
j_call: TRBJ1-1
v_call: TRBV7-9
cdr3_length: 12
d_call: NA
cdr3_aa: CASSVGTGEAFF
cdr3_nt: TGTGCCAGCAGCGTCGGGACGGGTGAAGCTTTCTTT

clone_size: NA
j_call: TRBJ2-1
v_call: TRBV7-2
cdr3_length: 16
d_call: TRBD1
cdr3_aa: CASSFAGTGGGNEQFF
cdr3_nt: TGTGCCAGCAGCTTCGCCGGGACAGGGGGCGGGAATGAGCAGTTCTTC

clone_size: NA
j_call: TRBJ2-3
v_call: TRBV5-4
cdr3_length: 16
d_call: TRBD1
cdr3_aa: CASSSAGQVFGDTQYF
cdr3_nt: TGTGCCAGCAGCTCAGCAGGACAGGTATTCGGAGATACGCAGTATTTT

clone_size: NA
j_call: TRBJ1-2
v_call: TRBV9
cdr3_length: 14
d_call: NA
cdr3_aa: CASTPGPGSYGYTF
cdr3_nt: TGTGCCAGCACCCCCGGGCCGGGGAGCTATGGCTACACCTTC